This entry lists 3 T cell receptor beta chains sequenced from one sample in a study of blood T cells in healthy people across ages. The second PCR ran about 7 to 12 cycles with a sample-barcoded 5' primer and J-beta primers. TCRdb re-called the 5' RACE reads with MiXCR, one entry per CDR3 protein. Of over 500,000 distinct CDR3 sequences detected, more than 45% appear once; the ten largest clones hold about 14%. Source material: blood. Every receptor here comes from an elderly woman in good health.

The chain uses TRBV7-2 and TRBJ2-1; TRBD2 might be the D (7 bases). The CDR3 has 17 amino acids. The germline gives CDR1 SGHTA, CDR2 FQGNSA. The V end was cut by 5 bases, the J end by 7 bases, with 24 bases between. This CDR3 is CASSLGAGGAMLNEQFF. The CDR3 DNA sequence: TGTGCCAGCAGCCTAGGGGCTGGGGGGGCGATGCTAAATGAGCAGTTCTTC.

The chain joins TRBV20-1 to TRBJ2-4; 10 bases align to TRBD2. The CDR3 runs 15 residues. V gave up 5 bases and J gave up 7 bases; unmatched junction bases: 11. Per germline, CDR1 DFQATT and CDR2 SNEGSKA (reference sequence). CDR3 in amino acids: CSAGPSGGIGNIQYF. CDR3 DNA: TGCAGTGCTGGCCCTAGCGGGGGAATCGGTAACATTCAGTACTTC.

The chain carries TRBV28 and TRBJ1-6; D is unclear. CDR3 length equals 15 residues. V lost 3 bases, J lost 9 bases, and 15 bases lay in between. Germline V lookup: CDR1 MDHEN, CDR2 SYDVKM. The CDR3 nucleotides are TGTGCCAGCAGTTTCCAGAGACTTGTCCCTTCACCCCTCCACTTT. Translation gives CASSFQRLVPSPLHF.